Each of the 5 T cell receptor beta chains below was sequenced from the same sample in a study of blood T cells in healthy people across ages. PCR was performed a second time for about 7 to 12 cycles using a sample-barcoded 5' primer and a J-beta primer mix. In TCRdb, the 5' RACE reads were re-called with MiXCR into one record per CDR3 protein. The profile shows about 1.4 million distinct CDR3 sequences, roughly 60% of them singletons. What was sequenced was blood. These receptors all stem from a man aged 18 to 35 in good health.

This chain's CDR3 is CASSGQGYGLGEQYF. The DNA for the CDR3 is TGTGCCAGCAGCGGACAGGGGTATGGTTTAGGTGAGCAGTACTTC. V gene TRBV27 combines with J gene TRBJ2-7; 9 bases fit TRBD1. V lost 6 bases, J lost 7 bases, and 13 bases stayed unmatched. Germline assignment: CDR1 MNHEY and CDR2 SMNVEV (reference sequence). The CDR3 is 15 residues long.

The chain uses TRBV9 and TRBJ1-6; TRBD1 aligns across 10 bases. The CDR3 is 18 residues long. The V gene end was trimmed by 0 bases and the J gene end by 6 bases; junction bases not matched to a gene: 9. Germline assignment: CDR1 SGDLS and CDR2 YYNGEE. This CDR3 is CASSVDDLTGGLNSPLHF. The CDR3 nucleotides are TGTGCCAGCAGCGTAGATGACCTGACAGGGGGCCTTAATTCACCCCTCCACTTT.

The chain carries TRBV7-9 and TRBJ2-2, with 12 bases matching TRBD2. Germline V gene data show CDR1 as SEHNR and CDR2 as FQNEAQ (reference sequence). V was clipped by 4 bases and J by 1 base; unmatched bases: 7. The CDR3 is made up of 18 amino acids. CDR3 sequence: CASSSQSLAGGNTGELFF. The DNA of the CDR3 is TGTGCCAGCAGCTCTCAATCACTAGCGGGAGGGAACACCGGGGAGCTGTTTTTT.

This rearrangement joins TRBV7-9 to TRBJ2-1, with 10 nucleotides matching TRBD2. This CDR3 has 15 amino acids. V trimming: 2 bases; J trimming: 7 bases; junction bases outside the gene matches: 5. Looked up from germline, CDR1 is SEHNR and CDR2 is FQNEAQ (reference sequence). CDR3 sequence reads: CASSLLLAGSNEQFF. CDR3 coding DNA: TGTGCCAGCAGCTTATTACTAGCGGGGAGTAATGAGCAGTTCTTC.

This clonotype was seen a few times. The V gene is TRBV9, the J gene TRBJ2-7, with 10 bases that match TRBD2. Germline V gene lookup returns CDR1 SGDLS and CDR2 YYNGEE. Trimming cost V 4 bases and J 6 bases; bases outside gene matches: 10. The CDR3 extends over 15 amino acids. This CDR3 reads CASSSTGTSASEQYF. DNA of the CDR3: TGTGCCAGCAGCTCCACCGGGACTAGCGCGTCCGAGCAGTACTTC. Drawing the rest from reference TRBV9 and TRBJ2-7, the complete variable domain is DSGVTQTPKHLITATGQRVTLRCSPRSGDLSVYWYQQSLDQGLQFLIQYYNGEERAKGNILERFSAQQFPDLHSELNLSSLELGDSALYFCASSSTGTSASEQYFGPGTRLTVT.